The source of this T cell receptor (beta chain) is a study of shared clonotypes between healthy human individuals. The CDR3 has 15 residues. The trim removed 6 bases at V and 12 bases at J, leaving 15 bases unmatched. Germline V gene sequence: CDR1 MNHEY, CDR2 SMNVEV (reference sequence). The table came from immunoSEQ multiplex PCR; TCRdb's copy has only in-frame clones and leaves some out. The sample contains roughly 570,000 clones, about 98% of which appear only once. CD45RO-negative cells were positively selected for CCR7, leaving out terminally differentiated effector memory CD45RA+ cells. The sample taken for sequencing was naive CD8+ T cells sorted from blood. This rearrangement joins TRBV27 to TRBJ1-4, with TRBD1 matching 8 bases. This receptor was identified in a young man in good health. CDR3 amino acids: CASRITDRADEQLFF. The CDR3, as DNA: TGTGCCAGCAGAATAACGGACAGGGCGGATGAGCAACTGTTTTTT.